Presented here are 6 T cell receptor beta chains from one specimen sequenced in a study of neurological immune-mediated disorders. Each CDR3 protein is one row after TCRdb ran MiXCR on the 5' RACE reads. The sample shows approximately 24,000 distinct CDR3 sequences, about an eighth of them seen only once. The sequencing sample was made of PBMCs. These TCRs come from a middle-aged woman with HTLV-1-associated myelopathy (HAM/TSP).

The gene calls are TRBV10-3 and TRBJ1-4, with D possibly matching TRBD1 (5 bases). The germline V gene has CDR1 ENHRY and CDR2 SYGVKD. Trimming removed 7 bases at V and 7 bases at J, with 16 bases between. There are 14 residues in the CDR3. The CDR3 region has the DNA TGTGCCATCAAACGGGACGGGGAGACTGAAAAACTGTTTTTT. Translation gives CAIKRDGETEKLFF.

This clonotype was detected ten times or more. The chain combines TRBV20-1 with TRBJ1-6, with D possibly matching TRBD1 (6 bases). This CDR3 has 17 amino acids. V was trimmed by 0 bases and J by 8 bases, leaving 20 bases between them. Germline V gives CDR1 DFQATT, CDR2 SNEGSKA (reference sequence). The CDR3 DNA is TGCAGTGCTAGAGATCGACTTACAGGGTCACAGGATTCACCCCTCCACTTT. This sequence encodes CSARDRLTGSQDSPLHF.

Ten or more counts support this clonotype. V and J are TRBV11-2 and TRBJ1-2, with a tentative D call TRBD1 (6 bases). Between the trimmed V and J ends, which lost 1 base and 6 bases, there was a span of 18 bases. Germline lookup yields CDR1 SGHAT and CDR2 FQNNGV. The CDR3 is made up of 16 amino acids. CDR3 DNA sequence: TGTGCCAGCAGCTTAGCCCTCGGCGGGGGCGCGGATGGCTACACCTTC. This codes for CASSLALGGGADGYTF.

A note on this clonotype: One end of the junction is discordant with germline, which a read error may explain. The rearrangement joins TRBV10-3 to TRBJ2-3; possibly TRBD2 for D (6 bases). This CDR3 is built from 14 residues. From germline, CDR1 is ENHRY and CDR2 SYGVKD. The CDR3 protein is CSISVAGITDTQYF. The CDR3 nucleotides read TGTTCCATCAGTGTCGCGGGGATAACAGATACGCAGTATTTT.

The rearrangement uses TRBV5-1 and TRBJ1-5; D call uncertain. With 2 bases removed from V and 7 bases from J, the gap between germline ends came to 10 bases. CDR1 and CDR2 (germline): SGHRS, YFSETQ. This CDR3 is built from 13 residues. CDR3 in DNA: TGCGCCAGCAGCTTCTCTGGGTTGCAGCCCCAGCATTTT. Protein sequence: CASSFSGLQPQHF. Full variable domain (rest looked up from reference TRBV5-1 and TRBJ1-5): KAGVTQTPRYLIKTRGQQVTLSCSPISGHRSVSWYQQTPGQGLQFLFEYFSETQRNKGNFPGRFSGRQFSNSRSEMNVSTLELGDSALYLCASSFSGLQPQHFGDGTRLSIL.

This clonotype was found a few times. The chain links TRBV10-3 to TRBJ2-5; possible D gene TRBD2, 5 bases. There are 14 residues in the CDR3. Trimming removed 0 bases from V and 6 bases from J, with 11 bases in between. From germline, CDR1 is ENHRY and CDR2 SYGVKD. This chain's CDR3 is CAISESPGYQTQYF. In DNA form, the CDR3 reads TGTGCCATCAGTGAGTCTCCGGGGTACCAGACCCAGTACTTC.